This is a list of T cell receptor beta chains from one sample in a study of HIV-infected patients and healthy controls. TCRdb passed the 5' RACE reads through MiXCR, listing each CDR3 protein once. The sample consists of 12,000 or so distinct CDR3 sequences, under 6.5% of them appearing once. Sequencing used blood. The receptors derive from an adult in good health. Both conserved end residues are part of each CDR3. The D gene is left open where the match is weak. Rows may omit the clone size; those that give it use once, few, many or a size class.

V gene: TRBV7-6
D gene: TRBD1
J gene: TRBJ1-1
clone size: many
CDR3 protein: CASSLERGRRAFF
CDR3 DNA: TGTGCCAGCAGCTTAGAAAGGGGGCGGAGAGCTTTCTTT

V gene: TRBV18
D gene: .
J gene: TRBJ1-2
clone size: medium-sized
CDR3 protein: CASSPPTPNYGYTF
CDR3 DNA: TGTGCCAGCTCACCACCGACACCGAACTATGGCTACACCTTC

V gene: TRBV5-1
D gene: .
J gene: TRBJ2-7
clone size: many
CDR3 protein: CASSSQGGSEQYF
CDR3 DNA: TGCGCCAGCAGCTCGCAGGGAGGATCCGAGCAGTACTTC

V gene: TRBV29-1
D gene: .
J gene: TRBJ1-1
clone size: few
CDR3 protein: CSVGISANTEAFF
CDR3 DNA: TGCAGCGTCGGAATTTCCGCGAACACTGAAGCTTTCTTT

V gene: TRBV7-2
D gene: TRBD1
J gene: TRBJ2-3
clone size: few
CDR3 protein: CASSLTGTGAADTQYF
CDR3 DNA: TGTGCCAGCAGCTTAACCGGGACAGGGGCGGCAGATACGCAGTATTTT

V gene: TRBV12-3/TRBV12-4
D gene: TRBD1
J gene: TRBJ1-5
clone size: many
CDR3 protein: CASSKTGGVQPQHF
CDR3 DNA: TGTGCCAGCAGCAAGACAGGGGGCGTACAGCCCCAGCATTTT

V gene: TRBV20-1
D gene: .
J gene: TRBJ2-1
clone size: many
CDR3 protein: CSGLRGDQFF
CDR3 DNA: TGCAGTGGGCTTCGGGGCGATCAGTTCTTC

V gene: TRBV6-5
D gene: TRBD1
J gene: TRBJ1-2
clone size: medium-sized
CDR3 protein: CASSYGDRDYGYTF
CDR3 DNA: TGTGCCAGCAGTTACGGGGACAGGGACTATGGCTACACCTTC

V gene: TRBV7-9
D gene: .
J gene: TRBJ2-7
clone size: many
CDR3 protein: CASSFRKETYYEQYF
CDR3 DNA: TGTGCCAGCAGCTTTCGGAAGGAAACCTACTACGAGCAGTACTTC

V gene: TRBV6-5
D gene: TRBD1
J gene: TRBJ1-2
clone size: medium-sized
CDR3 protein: CASSPGGYGYTF
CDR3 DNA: TGTGCCAGCAGTCCAGGGGGCTATGGCTACACCTTC

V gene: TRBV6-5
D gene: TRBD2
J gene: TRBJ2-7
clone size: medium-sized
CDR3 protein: CASSRTSPGLEQYF
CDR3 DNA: TGTGCCAGCAGTCGGACTAGCCCGGGTCTCGAGCAGTACTTC

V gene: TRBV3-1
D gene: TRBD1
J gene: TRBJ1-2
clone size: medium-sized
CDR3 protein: CASSPTGDYGYTF
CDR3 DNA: TGTGCCAGCAGTCCGACAGGGGACTATGGCTACACCTTC

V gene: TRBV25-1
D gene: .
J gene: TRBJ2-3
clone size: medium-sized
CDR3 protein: CASSEGRDTQYF
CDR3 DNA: TGTGCCAGCAGTGAGGGCCGGGATACGCAGTATTTT

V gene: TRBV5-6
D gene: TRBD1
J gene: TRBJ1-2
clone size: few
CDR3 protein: CASSLWRTGEDGYTF
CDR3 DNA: TGTGCCAGCAGCCTATGGCGCACAGGGGAGGATGGCTACACCTTC

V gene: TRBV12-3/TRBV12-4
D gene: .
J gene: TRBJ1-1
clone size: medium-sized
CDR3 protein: CASSLTLKGTEAFF
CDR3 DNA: TGTGCCAGCAGTTTGACACTTAAGGGGACTGAAGCTTTCTTT

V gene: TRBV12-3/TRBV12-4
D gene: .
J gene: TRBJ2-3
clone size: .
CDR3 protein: CASSLVGGRTDTQYF
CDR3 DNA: TGTGCCAGCAGTTTGGTGGGGGGGCGCACAGATACGCAGTATTTT

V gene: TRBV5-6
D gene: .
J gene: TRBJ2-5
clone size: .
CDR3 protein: CASSKYRATETQYF
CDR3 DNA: TGTGCCAGCAGTAAGTACAGGGCTACAGAGACCCAGTACTTC

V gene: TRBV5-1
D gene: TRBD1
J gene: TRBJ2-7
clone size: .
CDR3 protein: CASRDRGVGYEQYF
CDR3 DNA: TGCGCCAGCCGGGACAGGGGGGTCGGCTACGAGCAGTACTTC